This TCR beta chain was identified in a study of T cell repertoires in cytomegalovirus infection. CDR1 and CDR2 from the germline V gene are SGHVS and FQNEAQ. The CDR3 contains 16 residues. As for this clonotype: A much larger clonotype is one base distant, so this may be a read error.

Using its own MiXCR run on the reads, TCRdb lists one record per CDR3 protein. The sample has fewer than 250,000 distinct CDR3 sequences; 10% to 15% are singletons. Source material: PBMCs. The chain couples TRBV7-8 to TRBJ2-7; 8 nucleotides match TRBD1. This TCR came from a human donor in good health (CMV status not recorded). Some clones in this sample may be carry-over from other donors' samples. The CDR3 region is CATSAQAGTGSYEQYF. CDR3 DNA sequence: TGTGCCACCAGCGCCCAAGCCGGGACAGGCTCCTACGAGCAGTACTTC.